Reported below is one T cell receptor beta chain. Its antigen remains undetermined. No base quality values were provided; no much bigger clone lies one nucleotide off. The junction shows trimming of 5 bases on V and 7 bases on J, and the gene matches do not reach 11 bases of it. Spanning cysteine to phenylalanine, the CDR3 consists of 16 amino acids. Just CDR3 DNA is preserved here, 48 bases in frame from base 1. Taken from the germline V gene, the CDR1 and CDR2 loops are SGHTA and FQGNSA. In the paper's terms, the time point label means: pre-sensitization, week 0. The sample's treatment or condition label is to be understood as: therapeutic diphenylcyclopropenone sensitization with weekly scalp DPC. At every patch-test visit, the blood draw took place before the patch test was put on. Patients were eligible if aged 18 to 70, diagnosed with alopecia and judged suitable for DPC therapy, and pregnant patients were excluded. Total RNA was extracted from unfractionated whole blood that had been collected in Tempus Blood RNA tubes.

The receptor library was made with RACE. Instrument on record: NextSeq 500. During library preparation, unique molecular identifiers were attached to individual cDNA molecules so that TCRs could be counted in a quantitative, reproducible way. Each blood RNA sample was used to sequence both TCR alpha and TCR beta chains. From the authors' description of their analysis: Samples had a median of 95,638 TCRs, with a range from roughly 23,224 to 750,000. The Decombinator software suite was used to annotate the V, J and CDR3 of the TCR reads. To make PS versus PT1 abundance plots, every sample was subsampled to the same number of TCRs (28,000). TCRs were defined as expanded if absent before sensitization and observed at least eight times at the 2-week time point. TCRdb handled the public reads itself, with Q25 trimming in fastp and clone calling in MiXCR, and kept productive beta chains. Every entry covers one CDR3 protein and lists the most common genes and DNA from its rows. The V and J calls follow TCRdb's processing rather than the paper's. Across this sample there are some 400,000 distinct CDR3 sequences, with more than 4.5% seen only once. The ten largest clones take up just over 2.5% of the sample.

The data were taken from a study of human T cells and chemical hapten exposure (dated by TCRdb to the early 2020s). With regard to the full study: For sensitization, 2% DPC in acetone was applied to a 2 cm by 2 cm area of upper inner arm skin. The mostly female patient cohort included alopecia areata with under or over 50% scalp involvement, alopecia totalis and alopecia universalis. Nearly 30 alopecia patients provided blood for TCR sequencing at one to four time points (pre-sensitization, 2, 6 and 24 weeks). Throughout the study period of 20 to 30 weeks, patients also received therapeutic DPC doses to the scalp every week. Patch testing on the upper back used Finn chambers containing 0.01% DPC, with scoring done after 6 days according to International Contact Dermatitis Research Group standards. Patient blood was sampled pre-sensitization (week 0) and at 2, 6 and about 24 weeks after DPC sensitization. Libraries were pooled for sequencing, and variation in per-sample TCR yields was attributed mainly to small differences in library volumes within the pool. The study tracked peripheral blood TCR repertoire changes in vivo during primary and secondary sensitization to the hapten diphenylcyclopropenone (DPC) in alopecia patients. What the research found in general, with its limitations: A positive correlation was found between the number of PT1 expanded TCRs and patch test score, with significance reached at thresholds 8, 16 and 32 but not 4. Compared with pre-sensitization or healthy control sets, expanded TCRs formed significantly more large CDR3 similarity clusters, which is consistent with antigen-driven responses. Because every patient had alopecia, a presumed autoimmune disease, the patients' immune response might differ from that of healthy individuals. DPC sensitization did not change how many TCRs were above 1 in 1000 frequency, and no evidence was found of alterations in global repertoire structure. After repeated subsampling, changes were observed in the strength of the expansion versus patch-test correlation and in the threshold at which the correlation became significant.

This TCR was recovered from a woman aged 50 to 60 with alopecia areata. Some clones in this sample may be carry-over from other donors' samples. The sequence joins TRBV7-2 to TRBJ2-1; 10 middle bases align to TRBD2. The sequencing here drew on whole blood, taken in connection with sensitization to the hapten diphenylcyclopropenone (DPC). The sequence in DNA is TGTGCCAGCAGCGGGTCAGCGGGGGGGCCAGGGAATGAGCAGTTCTTC. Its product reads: CASSGSAGGPGNEQFF.